This record covers a single T cell receptor (beta chain). V lost 7 bases to trimming and J lost 4 bases; unmatched junction nucleotides: 6. Germline V gene sequence: CDR1 SNHLY, CDR2 FYNNEI. This CDR3 comprises 14 residues. This specimen belongs to a study of blood T cell repertoires in COVID-19. TCRdb's copy holds only in-frame clones and misses some; the assay was immunoSEQ multiplex PCR. This table holds a few hundred thousand clones, about 91% found once. The rearrangement joins TRBV2 to TRBJ2-3, with 9 bases lining up with TRBD2. The sequenced sample was peripheral blood. This sequence was found in a woman aged 25 to 45 who had recovered from COVID-19. DNA for the CDR3: TGTGCCAGCACCGGACTAGCGTCCTCAGATACGCAGTATTTT. It translates to CASTGLASSDTQYF. The full variable domain, completed using reference TRBV2 and TRBJ2-3, is EPEVTQTPSHQVTQMGQEVILRCVPISNHLYFYWYRQILGQKVEFLVSFYNNEISEKSEIFDDQFSVERPDGSNFTLKIRSTKLEDSAMYFCASTGLASSDTQYFGPGTRLTVL.